Sequencing of this TCR beta chain was carried out in a study of shared clonotypes between healthy human individuals (dated by TCRdb to 2020 to 2021). Study-wide context: The cohort included a few men and a couple of women between 18 and 49 years of age. To estimate repertoire size and how much clonotype sharing occurs between individuals, the study deeply sequenced the blood TCR repertoires of roughly 5 healthy adults. Different laboratories and diverse techniques were used to prepare libraries and sequence TCR repertoires, to increase sequencing depth and limit assay-specific biases. Between about 0.94 and 8.9 billion PBMCs per donor were obtained by leukapheresis. The paper as a whole reports these results and caveats: The genetic and exposure-history diversity represented was limited by the small number of donors. Sampling was restricted to blood, and TCR repertoires in tissues likely differ from the TCR repertoires found in blood. Based on pairwise subsampling, the degree of clonotype sharing among donors was expected to be affected by sequencing depth.

Using the deep immunoSEQ assay, multiplex PCR amplified TCR CDR3 regions from genomic DNA. Genomic DNA extracted from each cell subset was distributed evenly over all wells of several immunoSEQ 96-well plates, and each plate served as one replicate. For unsorted PBMC, approximately 290 ng of genomic DNA, equivalent to around 30,000 T cell genomes, went into each replicate PCR. Genomic DNA from unsorted PBMC was sequenced over ten immunoSEQ deep assay plates. Purified libraries were quantified with a Qubit 3.0 fluorometer, sized on a Bioanalyzer 2100, and re-quantified with the KAPA Library Quantification kit. Every immunoSEQ 96-well plate was sequenced on a dedicated single-read 150-cycle Illumina NextSeq 550 flow cell. On the study's bioinformatics: The immunoSEQ output contained only junctional sequences without quality scores, so filtering could not match that applied to full-length reads. To assign V/J genes and CDR3, sequences were annotated using PyIR, a Python wrapper for IgBLAST v1.9, with IMGT germline references. Reads were removed for weak V/J assignments (E-value above 1e-6), missing CDR3, stop codons, out-of-frame junctions, or ambiguous translated residues. V3J clonotypes were defined as sequences sharing an identical inferred V gene, J gene, and CDR3 amino acid sequence. To compute the percentage overlap between repertoires, the number of shared unique clonotypes was divided by the size of the smaller repertoire. Richness of each repertoire was evaluated using RTK rarefaction, the Chao1 estimator, and Recon v2.1 estimates of unobserved clonotypes. The source is immuneACCESS, and TCRdb retained only in-frame sequences with V and J called. Part of the clones is not carried over; for the studies checked, unresolved V genes explain less than half of this, and the remainder is unexplained. V and J calls and clone size come straight from that table; D and trimming were deduced from the DNA. This sample comprises around 480,000 clones, 60% to 80% of them detected only once. The top ten clonotypes cover around 12% of the sample.

As for this clone: No cognate antigen has been identified for it. It has no much larger one-base neighbor in the sample; base qualities were not kept.

At the junction V is shortened by 2 bases and J by 3 bases; bases outside the gene matches: 6. CDR1 and CDR2, per the germline V gene, are MNHEY and SVGAGI. The CDR3 numbers 16 residues from cysteine through phenylalanine. CDR3 DNA only is kept here, 48 bases in frame from base 1. Healthy HIV-negative adults with no recently reported acute infections or vaccinations were included as donors. Every donor was a Caucasian adult residing in Nashville, Tennessee, USA. In the unsorted samples, 87 million or so PBMCs were counted, and genomic DNA was extracted using the QIAamp DNA Blood Mini kit. Blood was obtained by leukapheresis, after which PBMCs were separated by Ficoll-Histopaque density gradient centrifugation and cryopreserved in liquid nitrogen vapor phase.

This chain joins TRBV6-5 to TRBJ1-4, and 7 bases in between align with TRBD1. The material sequenced was PBMCs. The receptor was isolated from a woman between 35 and 50 years old in good health. Some clones in this sample may be carry-over from other donors' samples. The DNA sequence is as follows: TGTGCCAGCAGTTACACCCACAGGGGTGCTAATGAAAAACTGTTTTTT. This yields the protein CASSYTHRGANEKLFF.